This T cell receptor beta chain is drawn from a study of OX40 agonist ivuxolimab in advanced cancers. About the research overall: Two cutaneous melanoma patients and one hepatocellular carcinoma patient, three in all, had partial responses.

Study-wide points: The investigators did not determine what antigen specificity the expanded peripheral T cells had. Average numbers of expanded clones were greater in CD8+ T cells than in CD4+. Both blood CD4+ and CD8+ T cells showed clonal growth by week 6 at 0.1 to 3.0 mg/kg.

On this clone itself: What it recognizes is unknown.

This CDR3 has 15 residues. Germline values: CDR1 MNHEY, CDR2 SMNVEV (reference sequence). Trimming took off 7 bases at V and 10 bases at J, with 20 bases between the two ends. Profiled with immunoSEQ multiplex PCR; TCRdb holds only in-frame clones, not every one. Here the sample spans 60,000 to 70,000 clones, about nine tenths being singletons. This sequence originates from an adult with an advanced solid tumor such as melanoma, head and neck, liver or kidney cancer. This material consisted of CD4+ or CD8+ T cells sorted from blood, taken in a trial of the OX40 agonist ivuxolimab. The rearrangement joins TRBV27 to TRBJ1-6; D ambiguous. The CDR3 DNA sequence: TGTGCCAGCAACGTAGGAGCGGGCCTACAATCACCCCTCCACTTT. Translating it yields CASNVGAGLQSPLHF.